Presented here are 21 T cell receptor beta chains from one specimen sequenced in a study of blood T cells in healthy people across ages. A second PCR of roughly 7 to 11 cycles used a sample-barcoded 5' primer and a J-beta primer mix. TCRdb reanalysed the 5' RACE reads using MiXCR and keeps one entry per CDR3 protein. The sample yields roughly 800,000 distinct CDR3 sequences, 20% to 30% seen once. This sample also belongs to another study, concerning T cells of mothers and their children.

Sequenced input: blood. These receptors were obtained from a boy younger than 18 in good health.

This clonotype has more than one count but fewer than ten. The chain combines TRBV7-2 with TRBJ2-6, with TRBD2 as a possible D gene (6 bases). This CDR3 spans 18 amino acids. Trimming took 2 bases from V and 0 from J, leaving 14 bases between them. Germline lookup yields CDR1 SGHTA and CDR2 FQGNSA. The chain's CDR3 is CASSLTGTANSGANVLTF. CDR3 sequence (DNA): TGTGCCAGCAGCTTAACCGGGACTGCTAACTCTGGGGCCAACGTCCTGACTTTC.

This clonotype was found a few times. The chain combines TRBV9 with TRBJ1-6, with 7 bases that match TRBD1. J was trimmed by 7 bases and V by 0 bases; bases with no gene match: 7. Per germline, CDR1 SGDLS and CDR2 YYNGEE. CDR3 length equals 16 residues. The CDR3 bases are TGTGCCAGCAGCGTAGCTACAGGGGTGGGGAATTCACCCCTCCACTTT. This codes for CASSVATGVGNSPLHF.

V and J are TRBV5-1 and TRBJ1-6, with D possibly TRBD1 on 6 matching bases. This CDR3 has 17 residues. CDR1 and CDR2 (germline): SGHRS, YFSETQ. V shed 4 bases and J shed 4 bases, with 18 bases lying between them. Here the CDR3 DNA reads TGCGCCAGCAGCCCAGATAGCCCGGGACAATATAATTCACCCCTCCACTTT. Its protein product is CASSPDSPGQYNSPLHF.

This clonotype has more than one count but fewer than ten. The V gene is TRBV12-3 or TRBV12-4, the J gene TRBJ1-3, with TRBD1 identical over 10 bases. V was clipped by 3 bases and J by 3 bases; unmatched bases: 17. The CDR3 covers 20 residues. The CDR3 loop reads CASSFRDRGLYPHYGNTIYF. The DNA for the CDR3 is TGTGCCAGCAGTTTTAGGGACAGGGGTCTTTACCCTCACTATGGAAACACCATATATTTT.

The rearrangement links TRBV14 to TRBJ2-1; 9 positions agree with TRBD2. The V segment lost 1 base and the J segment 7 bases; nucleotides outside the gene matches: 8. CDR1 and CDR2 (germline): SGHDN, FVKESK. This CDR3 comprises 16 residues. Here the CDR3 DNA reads TGTGCCAGCAGCCAAGTAGCGGGGGACCCAAGGAATGAGCAGTTCTTC. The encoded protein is CASSQVAGDPRNEQFF.

Here the CDR3 reads CASTSGGANTDTQYF. The CDR3 region has the DNA TGCGCCAGCACTAGCGGGGGTGCAAACACAGATACGCAGTATTTT. The J gene is TRBJ2-3, the V gene TRBV5-1, with 10 bases fitting TRBD2. The CDR3 contains 15 residues. Germline loops: CDR1 SGHRS, CDR2 YFSETQ. V gave up 6 bases and J gave up 2 bases; unmatched junction bases: 6.

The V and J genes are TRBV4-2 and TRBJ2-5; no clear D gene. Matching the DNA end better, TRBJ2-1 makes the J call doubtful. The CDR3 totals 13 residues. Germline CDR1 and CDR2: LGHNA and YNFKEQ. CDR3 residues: CASSSAKGHEQFF. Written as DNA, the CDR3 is TGTGCCAGCAGCTCCGCGAAGGGCCATGAGCAGTTCTTC.

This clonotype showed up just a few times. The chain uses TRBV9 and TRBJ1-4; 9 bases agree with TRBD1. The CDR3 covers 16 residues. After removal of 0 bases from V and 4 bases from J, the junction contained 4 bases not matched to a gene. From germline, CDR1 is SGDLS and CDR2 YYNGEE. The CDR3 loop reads CASSVGDRARNEKLFF. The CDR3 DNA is TGTGCCAGCAGCGTAGGGGACAGGGCCCGTAATGAAAAACTGTTTTTT.

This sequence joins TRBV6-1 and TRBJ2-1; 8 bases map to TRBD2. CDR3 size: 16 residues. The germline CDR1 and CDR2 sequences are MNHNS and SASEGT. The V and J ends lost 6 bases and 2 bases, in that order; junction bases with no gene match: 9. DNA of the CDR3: TGTGCCAGCAGACCCTTTGCGGGGGGAACCTACAATGAGCAGTTCTTC. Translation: CASRPFAGGTYNEQFF.

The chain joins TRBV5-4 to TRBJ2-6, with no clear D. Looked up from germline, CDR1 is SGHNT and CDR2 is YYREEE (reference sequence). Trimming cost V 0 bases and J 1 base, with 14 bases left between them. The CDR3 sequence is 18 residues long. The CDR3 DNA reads TGTGCCAGCAGCTTGGCCGGACGGACGCTTTCTGGGGCCAACGTCCTGACTTTC. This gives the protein CASSLAGRTLSGANVLTF. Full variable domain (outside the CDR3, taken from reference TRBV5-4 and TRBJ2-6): ETGVTQSPTHLIKTRGQQVTLRCSSQSGHNTVSWYQQALGQGPQFIFQYYREEENGRGNFPPRFSGLQFPNYSSELNVNALELDDSALYLCASSLAGRTLSGANVLTFGAGSRLTVL.

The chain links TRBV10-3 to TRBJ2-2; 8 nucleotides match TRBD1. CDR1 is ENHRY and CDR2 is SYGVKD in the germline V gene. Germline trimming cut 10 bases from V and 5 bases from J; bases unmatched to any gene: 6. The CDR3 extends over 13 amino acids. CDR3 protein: CATADRVTGELFF. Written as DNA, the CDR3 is TGTGCCACAGCGGACAGGGTGACCGGGGAGCTGTTTTTT.

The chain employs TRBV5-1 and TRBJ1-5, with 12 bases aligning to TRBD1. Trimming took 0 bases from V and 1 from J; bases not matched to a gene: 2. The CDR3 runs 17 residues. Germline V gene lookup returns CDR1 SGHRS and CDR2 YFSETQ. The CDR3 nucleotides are TGCGCCAGCAGCTTGGGTGGGACAGGGGGCAGCAATCAGCCCCAGCATTTT. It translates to CASSLGGTGGSNQPQHF.

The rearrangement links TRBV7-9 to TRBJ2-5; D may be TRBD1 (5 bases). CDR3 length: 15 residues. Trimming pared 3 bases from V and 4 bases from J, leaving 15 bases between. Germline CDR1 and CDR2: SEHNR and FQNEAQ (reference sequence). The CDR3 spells CASSFPLTASETQYF. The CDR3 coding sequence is TGTGCCAGCAGCTTCCCATTGACAGCGTCAGAGACCCAGTACTTC.

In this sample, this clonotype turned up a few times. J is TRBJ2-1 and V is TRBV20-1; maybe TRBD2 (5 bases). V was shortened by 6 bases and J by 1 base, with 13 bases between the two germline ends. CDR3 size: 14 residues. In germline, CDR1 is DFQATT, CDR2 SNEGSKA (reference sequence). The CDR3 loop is CSARTRVSYNEQFF. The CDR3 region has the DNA TGCAGTGCCCGTACTAGGGTGTCCTACAATGAGCAGTTCTTC.

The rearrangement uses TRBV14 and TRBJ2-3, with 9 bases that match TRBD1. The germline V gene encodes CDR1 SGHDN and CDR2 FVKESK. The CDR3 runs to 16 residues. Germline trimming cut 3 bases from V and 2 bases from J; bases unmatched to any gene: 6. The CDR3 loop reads CASSHRGTGNTDTQYF. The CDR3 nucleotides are TGTGCCAGCAGCCACCGCGGGACAGGGAACACAGATACGCAGTATTTT.

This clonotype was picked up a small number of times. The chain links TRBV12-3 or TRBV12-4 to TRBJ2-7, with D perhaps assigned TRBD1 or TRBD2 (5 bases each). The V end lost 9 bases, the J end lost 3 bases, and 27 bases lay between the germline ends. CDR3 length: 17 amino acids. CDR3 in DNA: TGTGCCAGTAGTCCCCGGGGTGTAAGTATCAGGGACTACGAGCAGTACTTC. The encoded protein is CASSPRGVSIRDYEQYF.

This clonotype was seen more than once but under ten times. The chain's CDR3 is CASSATGDPGSPLHF. The CDR3 DNA reads TGTGCCAGCAGTGCTACAGGGGATCCTGGCTCACCCCTCCACTTT. This rearrangement joins TRBV6-1 to TRBJ1-6; 7 nucleotides align to TRBD1. From germline, CDR1 is MNHNS and CDR2 SASEGT. V lost 4 bases to trimming and J lost 10 bases; unmatched junction nucleotides: 10. CDR3 length: 15 amino acids.

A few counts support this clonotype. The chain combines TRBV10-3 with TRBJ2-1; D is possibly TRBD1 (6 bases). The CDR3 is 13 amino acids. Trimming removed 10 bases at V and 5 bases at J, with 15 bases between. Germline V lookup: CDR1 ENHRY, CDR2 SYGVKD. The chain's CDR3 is CATGTGKDNEQFF. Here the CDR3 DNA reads TGTGCCACCGGAACAGGGAAGGACAATGAGCAGTTCTTC.

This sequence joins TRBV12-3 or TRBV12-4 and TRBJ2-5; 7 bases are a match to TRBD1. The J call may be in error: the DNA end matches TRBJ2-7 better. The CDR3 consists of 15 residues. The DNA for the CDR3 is TGTGCCAGCAGTCCGTTAGGGACAGTCTCCTACGAGCAGTACTTC. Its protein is CASSPLGTVSYEQYF.

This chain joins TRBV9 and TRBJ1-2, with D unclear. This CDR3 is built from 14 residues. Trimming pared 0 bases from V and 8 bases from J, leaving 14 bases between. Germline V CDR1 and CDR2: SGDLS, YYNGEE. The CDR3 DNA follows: TGTGCCAGCAGCGTAGCCGCAGCCGCCTCCGGCTACACCTTC. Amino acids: CASSVAAAASGYTF.

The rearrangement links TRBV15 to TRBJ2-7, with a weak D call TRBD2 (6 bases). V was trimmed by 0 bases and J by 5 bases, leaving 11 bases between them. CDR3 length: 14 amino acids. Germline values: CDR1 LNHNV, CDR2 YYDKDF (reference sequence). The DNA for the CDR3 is TGTGCCACCAGCAGAGAGGGGGGTAGGAACGAGCAGTACTTC. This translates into CATSREGGRNEQYF.